These 10 T cell receptor beta chains came from one sample sequenced in a study of T cell repertoires in cytomegalovirus infection. From the reads, TCRdb called clonotypes with MiXCR, one entry per CDR3 protein. The data show 480,000 or so distinct CDR3 sequences, about 11% seen once. Sequenced input: PBMCs. These receptors were taken from a human donor in good health (CMV status not recorded). Some clones in this sample may be carry-over from other donors' samples.

This clonotype was seen a few times. The rearrangement joins TRBV20-1 to TRBJ1-5; unclear D gene. Germline assignment: CDR1 DFQATT and CDR2 SNEGSKA (reference sequence). V was shortened by 6 bases and J by 5 bases, with 8 bases between the two germline ends. This CDR3 has 11 amino acids. The CDR3 region has the DNA TGCAGTGCAAAGTCTGATCAGCCCCAGCATTTT. Residues: CSAKSDQPQHF.

This clonotype was picked up a small number of times. The V gene is TRBV19, the J gene TRBJ1-5; possibly TRBD1 for D (5 bases). Germline assignment: CDR1 LNHDA and CDR2 SQIVND (reference sequence). Trimming shortened V by 5 bases and J by 2 bases, and 13 bases separated the two germline ends. The length of the CDR3 is 15 residues. The DNA for the CDR3 is TGTGCCAGTAGTCTCCCCTCGGGGGGCAATCAGCCCCAGCATTTT. It is translated as CASSLPSGGNQPQHF.

This clonotype was found many times. The rearrangement uses TRBV7-6 and TRBJ1-2, with unresolved D. Germline V CDR1 and CDR2: SGHVS, FNYEAQ. This CDR3 is built from 14 residues. The V end lost 1 base, the J end lost 2 bases, and 8 bases lay between the germline ends. CDR3 nucleotides: TGTGCCAGCAGCTTAGATCGGTGGAACTATGGCTACACCTTC. It translates to CASSLDRWNYGYTF.

This clonotype has ten or more counts. The chain joins TRBV6-2 or TRBV6-3 to TRBJ2-7; D gene ambiguous. Per germline, CDR1 MNHEY and CDR2 SVGEGT. This CDR3 is 13 amino acids long. The germline V and J ends were trimmed by 2 bases and 2 bases, with 7 bases remaining between them. In DNA form, the CDR3 reads TGTGCCAGCAGTTACATGGTAACCTACGAGCAGTACTTC. Translated: CASSYMVTYEQYF.

In this sample, this clonotype turned up many times. J is TRBJ2-1 and V is TRBV7-3, with 7 bases matching TRBD2. V dropped 5 bases and J dropped 0; count of bases not matched to a gene: 7. The CDR3 is made up of 16 amino acids. Germline lookup yields CDR1 SGHTA and CDR2 FQGTGA. CDR3 sequence (DNA): TGTGCCAGCAGCCCCCAAGCGGGAAGCTCCTACAATGAGCAGTTCTTC. Translated, it gives CASSPQAGSSYNEQFF.

This clonotype appeared many times. The V call is TRBV6-5, the J call TRBJ1-1; D call uncertain. V was cut by 7 bases and J by 2 bases, with 11 bases left in between. This CDR3 has 13 amino acids. The germline V gene has CDR1 MNHEY and CDR2 SVGAGI. DNA for the CDR3: TGTGCCAGCACCTCTCCACGAAACACTGAAGCTTTCTTT. Residues: CASTSPRNTEAFF.

There are many counts of this clonotype. DNA of the CDR3: TGCGCCAGCAGCTTGGTGACTAGCGGGAGAACCGGGGAGCTGTTTTTT. This gives the protein CASSLVTSGRTGELFF. V usage is TRBV5-1 and J usage is TRBJ2-2; 12 positions match TRBD2. The trim removed 0 bases at V and 5 bases at J, leaving 2 bases unmatched. The CDR3 is 16 residues long. Germline CDR1 is SGHRS and CDR2 is YFSETQ.

This clonotype has only a few counts. The J gene is TRBJ2-1, the V gene TRBV7-6; TRBD1 aligns across 10 bases. The ends lost 4 bases at V and 6 bases at J; junction bases unmatched: 0. The CDR3 consists of 13 residues. From germline, CDR1 is SGHVS and CDR2 FNYEAQ. The CDR3 DNA is TGTGCCAGCAGCTGGGACAGGGGCAATGAGCAGTTCTTC. It encodes CASSWDRGNEQFF. Full variable domain (missing parts from reference TRBV7-6 and TRBJ2-1): GAGVSQSPRYKVTKRGQDVALRCDPISGHVSLYWYRQALGQGPEFLTYFNYEAQQDKSGLPNDRFSAERPEGSISTLTIQRTEQRDSAMYRCASSWDRGNEQFFGPGTRLTVL.

This clonotype has ten or more counts. J is TRBJ1-4 and V is TRBV19, with D unclear. The CDR3 is 15 residues long. Trimming removed 5 bases from V and 8 bases from J, with 18 bases in between. Germline lookup yields CDR1 LNHDA and CDR2 SQIVND (reference sequence). CDR3 nucleotides: TGTGCCAGTAGTGTTAGCAGCAATGTCGGCGAAAAACTGTTTTTT. Translating gives CASSVSSNVGEKLFF.

Regarding this clonotype: A read error may be the cause here, since a much bigger clone is one base away. The chain combines TRBV7-9 with TRBJ1-4; no definite D call. Trimming took off 11 bases at V and 7 bases at J, with 14 bases between the two ends. The CDR3 extends over 12 amino acids. The germline V gene has CDR1 SEHNR and CDR2 FQNEAQ (reference sequence). The CDR3 DNA is TGTGCCGGCCGCCCAGGCGGTGAAAAACTGTTTTTT. Translating gives CAGRPGGEKLFF.